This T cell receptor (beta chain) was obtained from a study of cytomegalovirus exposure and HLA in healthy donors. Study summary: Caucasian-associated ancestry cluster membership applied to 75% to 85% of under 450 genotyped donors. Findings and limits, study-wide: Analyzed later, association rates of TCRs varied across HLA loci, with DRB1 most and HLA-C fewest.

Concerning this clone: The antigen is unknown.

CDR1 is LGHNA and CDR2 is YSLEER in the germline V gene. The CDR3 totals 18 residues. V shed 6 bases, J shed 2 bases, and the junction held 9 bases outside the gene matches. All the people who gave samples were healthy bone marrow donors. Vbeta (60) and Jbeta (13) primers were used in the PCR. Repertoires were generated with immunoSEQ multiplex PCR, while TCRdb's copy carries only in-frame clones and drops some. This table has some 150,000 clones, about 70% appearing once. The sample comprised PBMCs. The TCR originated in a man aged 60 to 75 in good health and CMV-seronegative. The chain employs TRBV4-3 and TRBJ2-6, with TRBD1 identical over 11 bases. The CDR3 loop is CASSPRTGGLPGANVLTF. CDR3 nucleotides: TGCGCCAGCAGTCCAAGGACAGGGGGCCTCCCTGGGGCCAACGTCCTGACTTTC.